This T cell receptor beta chain appears in the sequencing data of a study of blood T cell repertoires in COVID-19. About the research overall: Sites in the United States, Italy and Spain provided acute and convalescent COVID-19 samples. Nucleic acid was either cDNA or gDNA, and it came from T cells, B-cell-depleted T cells, or PBMCs.

Authors' analysis steps: Estimated nucleated cell counts came from reference gene primer amplification. The protocol was immunoSEQ multiplex PCR, while the TCRdb copy is restricted to in-frame clones and leaves out a portion. Clone size and the V and J calls come from that table; the DNA yielded D and trimming. Among around 150,000 clones listed, 65% to 80% were seen once. The CDR3 sequence is 13 residues long. Per the germline V gene, CDR1 is MNHEY and CDR2 is SMNVEV (reference sequence). V shed 6 bases, J shed 0 bases, and the junction held 1 base outside the gene matches. The count of this clone is one.

Input material: peripheral blood. This clonotype was sampled from a man between 60 and 75 years old with acute or convalescent COVID-19. The chain joins TRBV27 to TRBJ2-7, with 8 nucleotides matching TRBD2. In DNA, the CDR3 is TGTGCCAGCAGACGGGGGGGCTCCTACGAGCAGTACTTC. Encoded protein: CASRRGGSYEQYF.